This TCR beta chain was sequenced during a study of OX40 agonist ivuxolimab in advanced cancers. Background on the study: Clinicians treated patients with ivuxolimab, an agonistic anti-OX40 (CD134) antibody. There were three patients with partial responses, one having hepatocellular carcinoma and two cutaneous melanoma. Notes on the study in general: Certain nonresponders additionally had low normalized T-cell clonal expansion. Averaged across samples, CD8+ T cells carried more expanded clones than CD4+ did.

The CDR3 runs 13 residues. Trimming left V 11 bases short and J 2 bases short, with 16 bases between. Germline values: CDR1 SNHLY, CDR2 FYNNEI. The method was immunoSEQ multiplex PCR; TCRdb's version includes in-frame clones alone and lacks a portion of them. The data contain 60,000 to 90,000 clones, about 87% of them seen just once; the ten biggest clones take up around 0.97%. Comment on this clone: No antigen is known for it.

The chain has TRBV2 and TRBJ2-7; D is uncertain. The sequence came from an adult with an advanced solid tumor such as melanoma, head and neck, liver or kidney cancer. Sequencing was performed on CD4+ or CD8+ T cells sorted from blood, taken in a trial of the OX40 agonist ivuxolimab. CDR3 bases: TGTGCCGGCTCAAGAGGTTGGACCTACGAGCAGTACTTC. This gives the protein CAGSRGWTYEQYF. Full variable domain (rest looked up from reference TRBV2 and TRBJ2-7): EPEVTQTPSHQVTQMGQEVILRCVPISNHLYFYWYRQILGQKVEFLVSFYNNEISEKSEIFDDQFSVERPDGSNFTLKIRSTKLEDSAMYFCAGSRGWTYEQYFGPGTRLTVT.